These T cell receptor beta chains were read from a single sample in a study of control samples from healthy donors and cancer patients. The data were produced by immunoSEQ multiplex PCR, yet TCRdb's version contains in-frame clones alone and is incomplete. The sample lists over 150,000 clones; more than 90% were seen once. Sample: blood. Receptors originate from a man aged 30 to 45 in good health. CDR3s include the opening cysteine and the closing phenylalanine or tryptophan. The order of the fields is CDR3 DNA, CDR3 protein, V gene, clone size, D gene, J gene. The D gene is left open where the match is weak. Some rows mark clone size as missing; the rest say once, few, many or name a class of expanded clone.

CDR3 DNA: TGTGCCAGCAGTCTTGGGCCATCCAGCGAGCAGTACTTC
CDR3 protein: CASSLGPSSEQYF
V gene: TRBV12-3/TRBV12-4
clone size: -
D gene: -
J gene: TRBJ2-7

CDR3 DNA: TGTGCCAGCAGGAAGACAACTAATGAAAAACTGTTTTTT
CDR3 protein: CASRKTTNEKLFF
V gene: TRBV28
clone size: -
D gene: -
J gene: TRBJ1-4

CDR3 DNA: TGTGCCAGCAGCCGAGCCGGGCCGGATTCACCCCTCCACTTT
CDR3 protein: CASSRAGPDSPLHF
V gene: TRBV27
clone size: -
D gene: -
J gene: TRBJ1-6

CDR3 DNA: TGTGCCAGTAGTATAGTCAGGGCGGATCAGCCCCAGCATTTT
CDR3 protein: CASSIVRADQPQHF
V gene: TRBV19
clone size: -
D gene: -
J gene: TRBJ1-5

CDR3 DNA: TGTGCCAGTAGTACCATGGACAGGGCAAGGACTGAAGCTTTCTTT
CDR3 protein: CASSTMDRARTEAFF
V gene: TRBV19
clone size: -
D gene: TRBD1
J gene: TRBJ1-1

CDR3 DNA: TGTGCCAGTACCCATAGGGGCCTCCTTCAAGAGACCCAGTACTTC
CDR3 protein: CASTHRGLLQETQYF
V gene: TRBV19
clone size: -
D gene: -
J gene: TRBJ2-5

CDR3 DNA: TGTGCCAGCAGTTACGACTACAGCTCCTACGAGCAGTACTTC
CDR3 protein: CASSYDYSSYEQYF
V gene: TRBV6-5
clone size: -
D gene: -
J gene: TRBJ2-7

CDR3 DNA: TGTGCCAGCAGTGAAGCTGGAACAGTGTCTAGAAACACCATATATTTT
CDR3 protein: CASSEAGTVSRNTIYF
V gene: TRBV6-1
clone size: -
D gene: -
J gene: TRBJ1-3

CDR3 DNA: TGTGCCAGCAGCTTAGGAGCACTAGCGGACAGCACCGGGGAGCTGTTTTTT
CDR3 protein: CASSLGALADSTGELFF
V gene: TRBV7-6
clone size: -
D gene: TRBD2
J gene: TRBJ2-2

CDR3 DNA: TGTGCCAGCAGCTACAGGCCTTGGACTAGCGGGGGTTACAATGAGCAGTTCTTC
CDR3 protein: CASSYRPWTSGGYNEQFF
V gene: TRBV13
clone size: -
D gene: TRBD2
J gene: TRBJ2-1

CDR3 DNA: TGTGCCAGCACCCAACAGGGGGTAGGAGGCTACACCTTC
CDR3 protein: CASTQQGVGGYTF
V gene: TRBV2
clone size: -
D gene: TRBD1
J gene: TRBJ1-2

CDR3 DNA: TGTGCCAGCAGCCCCCGGCGGAACCAAGAGACCCAGTACTTC
CDR3 protein: CASSPRRNQETQYF
V gene: TRBV7-2
clone size: -
D gene: -
J gene: TRBJ2-5

CDR3 DNA: TGCGCCAGCAGCTTAAGTATGGACCGAGCCTACGAGCAGTACTTC
CDR3 protein: CASSLSMDRAYEQYF
V gene: TRBV5-1
clone size: -
D gene: -
J gene: TRBJ2-7

CDR3 DNA: TGTGCCAGCAGCCCAAGGCCCCAGGGCTTTAAAGAGACCCAGTACTTC
CDR3 protein: CASSPRPQGFKETQYF
V gene: TRBV7-2
clone size: -
D gene: -
J gene: TRBJ2-5

CDR3 DNA: TGTGCCAGCAGCCAGGACAGGAACTCTGGAAACACCATATATTTT
CDR3 protein: CASSQDRNSGNTIYF
V gene: TRBV5-4
clone size: -
D gene: TRBD1
J gene: TRBJ1-3

CDR3 DNA: TGTGCCAGCACTCTCGGGGGCACTTATGGCTACACCTTC
CDR3 protein: CASTLGGTYGYTF
V gene: TRBV6-5
clone size: -
D gene: -
J gene: TRBJ1-2

CDR3 DNA: TGTGCCAGCACCCCCGGGGCTAGCGGGGGATACGAGCAGTACTTC
CDR3 protein: CASTPGASGGYEQYF
V gene: TRBV6-5
clone size: -
D gene: TRBD2
J gene: TRBJ2-7

CDR3 DNA: TGTGCCACCCCGGTGACTAGCGGGAACACCGGGGAGCTGTTTTTT
CDR3 protein: CATPVTSGNTGELFF
V gene: TRBV6-5
clone size: -
D gene: TRBD2
J gene: TRBJ2-2

CDR3 DNA: TGCGCCAGCAGCCAAATCCTTTTAATCGGTCAGCCCCAGCATTTT
CDR3 protein: CASSQILLIGQPQHF
V gene: TRBV4-1
clone size: -
D gene: -
J gene: TRBJ1-5

CDR3 DNA: TGTGCCAGCAGCCAACGGGACCTAATCTCCTACGAGCAGTACTTC
CDR3 protein: CASSQRDLISYEQYF
V gene: TRBV14
clone size: -
D gene: -
J gene: TRBJ2-7

CDR3 DNA: TGTGCCAGCAGCGGGGGCGGGACAGGGGGAAAGGAAAAACTGTTTTTT
CDR3 protein: CASSGGGTGGKEKLFF
V gene: TRBV9
clone size: few
D gene: TRBD1
J gene: TRBJ1-4

CDR3 DNA: TGTGCCAGCAGCTTGGAGGGCGGAAGCTCCTACAATGAGCAGTTCTTC
CDR3 protein: CASSLEGGSSYNEQFF
V gene: TRBV5-6
clone size: -
D gene: -
J gene: TRBJ2-1

CDR3 DNA: TGTGCCAGCAGCTCCGGGACTAGCGGTAACAATGAGCAGTTCTTC
CDR3 protein: CASSSGTSGNNEQFF
V gene: TRBV5-4
clone size: once
D gene: TRBD2
J gene: TRBJ2-1

CDR3 DNA: TGTGCCAGCAGTAGGTACAATGAGCAGTTCTTC
CDR3 protein: CASSRYNEQFF
V gene: TRBV12-3/TRBV12-4
clone size: -
D gene: -
J gene: TRBJ2-1

CDR3 DNA: TGCGCCAGCAGCCAAGAGGGGACATTGAACACTGAAGCTTTCTTT
CDR3 protein: CASSQEGTLNTEAFF
V gene: TRBV4-3
clone size: -
D gene: -
J gene: TRBJ1-1

CDR3 DNA: TGTGCCTGGAGTCCTCTCAAGGGGTCTGGAAACACCATATATTTT
CDR3 protein: CAWSPLKGSGNTIYF
V gene: TRBV30
clone size: -
D gene: -
J gene: TRBJ1-3

CDR3 DNA: TGTGCCTGTGCCGGGATTTCCTCCTACGAGCAGTACTTC
CDR3 protein: CACAGISSYEQYF
V gene: TRBV30
clone size: -
D gene: -
J gene: TRBJ2-7

CDR3 DNA: TGTGCCAGCAGTTTAGGCAATCAGCCCCAGCATTTT
CDR3 protein: CASSLGNQPQHF
V gene: TRBV28
clone size: -
D gene: -
J gene: TRBJ1-5

CDR3 DNA: TGCGCCAGCAGCCAAGCCCCTAACACTGAAGCTTTCTTT
CDR3 protein: CASSQAPNTEAFF
V gene: TRBV4-1
clone size: -
D gene: -
J gene: TRBJ1-1

CDR3 DNA: TGTGCCAGCAGCGTAGGGCGGGAGGGCAGCGGGGAGCTGTTTTTT
CDR3 protein: CASSVGREGSGELFF
V gene: TRBV9
clone size: once
D gene: TRBD2
J gene: TRBJ2-2

CDR3 DNA: TGTGCCTGGAGCTTCGGACTCTTGTCCACCGGGGAGCTGTTTTTT
CDR3 protein: CAWSFGLLSTGELFF
V gene: TRBV30
clone size: -
D gene: -
J gene: TRBJ2-2

CDR3 DNA: TGCGCCAGCAGCCAATTTTTTGGAAACGAAGATCAGCCCCAGCATTTT
CDR3 protein: CASSQFFGNEDQPQHF
V gene: TRBV4-1
clone size: few
D gene: -
J gene: TRBJ1-5

CDR3 DNA: TGTGCCAGCAGCCCTACGGGACAGGGGGTTTGGTCACCCCTCCACTTT
CDR3 protein: CASSPTGQGVWSPLHF
V gene: TRBV11-2
clone size: -
D gene: TRBD1
J gene: TRBJ1-6

CDR3 DNA: TGTGCCAGCAGTAAGATATTATCTGGAAACACCATATATTTT
CDR3 protein: CASSKILSGNTIYF
V gene: TRBV5-5
clone size: -
D gene: -
J gene: TRBJ1-3

CDR3 DNA: TGTGCCAGCAGTGAAGGGTGGACTAGCGGGACGGAAGAGCAGTTCTTC
CDR3 protein: CASSEGWTSGTEEQFF
V gene: TRBV2
clone size: -
D gene: TRBD2
J gene: TRBJ2-1

CDR3 DNA: TGTGCCAGCAGCCTGGGGGTCCAAGAGACCCAGTACTTC
CDR3 protein: CASSLGVQETQYF
V gene: TRBV11-2
clone size: once
D gene: -
J gene: TRBJ2-5

CDR3 DNA: TGTGCCAGCAGCCGATGGACAGGGGCCCCAAGATCGAACACTGAAGCTTTCTTT
CDR3 protein: CASSRWTGAPRSNTEAFF
V gene: TRBV11-2
clone size: -
D gene: TRBD1
J gene: TRBJ1-1

CDR3 DNA: TGTGCCATCAGTGAGCCCGGGGATACGCAGTATTTT
CDR3 protein: CAISEPGDTQYF
V gene: TRBV10-3
clone size: -
D gene: -
J gene: TRBJ2-3

CDR3 DNA: TGCGCCAGCAGCTCAGAGCGGGGTCCCCCTCTCAATGAGCAGTTCTTC
CDR3 protein: CASSSERGPPLNEQFF
V gene: TRBV5-1
clone size: -
D gene: TRBD2
J gene: TRBJ2-1

CDR3 DNA: TGTGCCAGCAGCCTATCGGGACAGGGCAATGAAAAACTGTTTTTT
CDR3 protein: CASSLSGQGNEKLFF
V gene: TRBV7-8
clone size: -
D gene: TRBD1
J gene: TRBJ1-4

CDR3 DNA: TGTGCTAGTGCCCCCCCTTCGCTTAGCGTCCCAGATACGCAGTATTTT
CDR3 protein: CASAPPSLSVPDTQYF
V gene: TRBV12-5
clone size: -
D gene: -
J gene: TRBJ2-3

CDR3 DNA: TGCGCCAGCAGCTTGGCCCCGGTGAACACTGAAGCTTTCTTT
CDR3 protein: CASSLAPVNTEAFF
V gene: TRBV5-1
clone size: -
D gene: -
J gene: TRBJ1-1

CDR3 DNA: TGTGCCAGCAGCCCCAACAGGGTTAGCACAGATACGCAGTATTTT
CDR3 protein: CASSPNRVSTDTQYF
V gene: TRBV6-5
clone size: -
D gene: -
J gene: TRBJ2-3

CDR3 DNA: TGTGCCAGCAGCGCCAAGTTGGCCGTAGGGGAGCAGTTCTTC
CDR3 protein: CASSAKLAVGEQFF
V gene: TRBV9
clone size: -
D gene: -
J gene: TRBJ2-1

CDR3 DNA: TGTGCCAGCAGCGCAATAGACCAAGAGACCCAGTACTTC
CDR3 protein: CASSAIDQETQYF
V gene: TRBV9
clone size: -
D gene: -
J gene: TRBJ2-5

CDR3 DNA: TGTGCCAGCAGTGACTCGACCGGGGAAACAGATACGCAGTATTTT
CDR3 protein: CASSDSTGETDTQYF
V gene: TRBV6-4
clone size: few
D gene: -
J gene: TRBJ2-3

CDR3 DNA: TGTGCCAGCAAGGACAGAGGTTCACCCCTCCACTTT
CDR3 protein: CASKDRGSPLHF
V gene: TRBV7-9
clone size: -
D gene: -
J gene: TRBJ1-6

CDR3 DNA: TGTGCCAGCAGTGAAGAGACAGGGAGAACTGAAGCTTTCTTT
CDR3 protein: CASSEETGRTEAFF
V gene: TRBV2
clone size: once
D gene: TRBD1
J gene: TRBJ1-1

CDR3 DNA: TGTGCCAGCAGCTTAGCCGGTTTAGAGACCCAGTACTTC
CDR3 protein: CASSLAGLETQYF
V gene: TRBV7-3
clone size: -
D gene: -
J gene: TRBJ2-5

CDR3 DNA: TGTGCCACCAGCGAGGGGAGGGCTTACACCGGGGAGCTGTTTTTT
CDR3 protein: CATSEGRAYTGELFF
V gene: TRBV24-1
clone size: once
D gene: TRBD2
J gene: TRBJ2-2

CDR3 DNA: TGTGCCTGGGGGACAGGGGGCATTTATGGCTACACCTTC
CDR3 protein: CAWGTGGIYGYTF
V gene: TRBV30
clone size: -
D gene: TRBD1
J gene: TRBJ1-2

CDR3 DNA: TGTGCCAGCAGCCGACAGGGATGGTCCGAAAAACTGTTTTTT
CDR3 protein: CASSRQGWSEKLFF
V gene: TRBV7-9
clone size: -
D gene: TRBD1
J gene: TRBJ1-4

CDR3 DNA: TGTGCCAGCAGCCCCCGGGGCGGGAGGGCCGTTAATGAGCAGTTCTTC
CDR3 protein: CASSPRGGRAVNEQFF
V gene: TRBV7-2
clone size: -
D gene: TRBD2
J gene: TRBJ2-1